The rows below give T cell receptor beta chains drawn from one sample of a study of T cell clonotyping in hematopoietic cell transplantation. Sequencing was performed with immunoSEQ multiplex PCR; in TCRdb, only in-frame clones are kept and a portion is missing. Of 35,000 to 45,000 clones detected, 88% appear once; the ten largest clones hold under 2%. Sample: peripheral blood mononuclear cells. The receptors stem from a woman in her forties in good health. Some clones in this sample may be carry-over from other donors' samples. CDR3s include the opening cysteine and the closing phenylalanine or tryptophan. The D gene is left open where the match is weak. Size is omitted from some rows. Given values are once, few, many or a class for expanded clones.

. | TRBJ1-4 | TRBV5-4 | . | TGTGCCAGCAGCTTGGATCAGTCGGGTGAAAAACTGTTTTTT | CASSLDQSGEKLFF
once | TRBJ2-5 | TRBV4-1 | . | TGCGCCAGCAGCCAAGTAGAACATGGTCGCGAGACCCAGTACTTC | CASSQVEHGRETQYF
once | TRBJ1-2 | TRBV14 | . | TGTGCCAGCAGCCAATTTGCAAGCAACTATGGCTACACCTTC | CASSQFASNYGYTF
. | TRBJ2-3 | TRBV6-4 | TRBD2 | TGTGCCAGCAGTAGACTAGCGGGGAGCACAGATACGCAGTATTTT | CASSRLAGSTDTQYF
. | TRBJ2-7 | TRBV27 | . | TGTGCCAGCATGGGACGGGCCCGCCTCTACGAGCAGTACTTC | CASMGRARLYEQYF
. | TRBJ1-3 | TRBV4-2 | . | TGTGCCAGCAGCCAAGGTACTAACTCTGGAAACACCATATATTTT | CASSQGTNSGNTIYF
. | TRBJ1-2 | TRBV6-1 | . | TGTGCCAGCAGTGAAGAGAGGGCTGGCGGCTACACCTTC | CASSEERAGGYTF
. | TRBJ2-1 | TRBV7-6 | . | TGTGCCAGCAGCTTACGGGCGGAGTACAATGAGCAGTTCTTC | CASSLRAEYNEQFF
. | TRBJ1-4 | TRBV30 | . | TGTGCCTGGTCCAGAGTAGAGACGGCCGATGAAAAACTGTTTTTT | CAWSRVETADEKLFF
. | TRBJ2-7 | TRBV6-5 | . | TGTGCCAGCAGTTACTTCGGAGAGGCTAACGAGCAGTACTTC | CASSYFGEANEQYF
. | TRBJ2-1 | TRBV5-5 | . | TGTGCCAGCAGCTTCGGCTCTGAGCAGTTCTTC | CASSFGSEQFF
. | TRBJ1-3 | TRBV5-6 | . | TGTGCCAGCAGCTTGGTCCGCGCCACCTCTGGAAACACCATATATTTT | CASSLVRATSGNTIYF
. | TRBJ2-1 | TRBV29-1 | . | TGCAGCGTCTCGGCTACCCGCGGTGAGCAGTTCTTC | CSVSATRGEQFF
. | TRBJ2-1 | TRBV5-6 | . | TGTGCCAGCAGCTTCTACGGGACTTACAATGAGCAGTTCTTC | CASSFYGTYNEQFF
. | TRBJ1-4 | TRBV6-5 | . | TGTGCCAGCAGCTCCGCGGGGCTTTGGAATGAAAAACTGTTTTTT | CASSSAGLWNEKLFF
. | TRBJ1-2 | TRBV29-1 | . | TGCAGCGTTGAAGATCAGGAGAACTATGGCTACACCTTC | CSVEDQENYGYTF
few | TRBJ2-2 | TRBV27 | . | TGTGCCAGCAGCGGGACTTCCTTTAGCGGGGAGCTGTTTTTT | CASSGTSFSGELFF
. | TRBJ2-2 | TRBV5-4 | TRBD2 | TGTGCCAGCAGCTCTGGACCAGCGGGAGGCCCCACGAACACCGGGGAGCTGTTTTTT | CASSSGPAGGPTNTGELFF
. | TRBJ2-5 | TRBV7-2 | TRBD2 | TGTGCCAGCAGCTCCGGACTAGCGCGGAAGACCCAGTACTTC | CASSSGLARKTQYF
. | TRBJ1-1 | TRBV14 | TRBD1 | TGTGCCAGCAGCAACAGACAGGGAGGTACTGAAGCTTTCTTT | CASSNRQGGTEAFF
. | TRBJ2-3 | TRBV27 | . | TGTGCCAGCAGCCTATATCGGGGAGATACGCAGTATTTT | CASSLYRGDTQYF
. | TRBJ2-7 | TRBV7-2 | TRBD2 | TGTGCCAGCAGCTTAGCGGCCACGGGACTAGCAGTCGGGCAGTACTTC | CASSLAATGLAVGQYF
. | TRBJ2-7 | TRBV9 | TRBD1 | TGTGCCAGCAGCGTAGCTATAGGACAGGGGGCAGAAGAGCAGTACTTC | CASSVAIGQGAEEQYF
. | TRBJ2-7 | TRBV9 | . | TGTGCCAGCAGCGTAGATCCGGGGCCCTCCTACGAGCAGTACTTC | CASSVDPGPSYEQYF
. | TRBJ1-1 | TRBV9 | . | TGTGCCAGCAGCGTAGAGCCGACAGTGAACACTGAAGCTTTCTTT | CASSVEPTVNTEAFF
few | TRBJ2-2 | TRBV5-4 | TRBD2 | TGTGCCAGCAGCTTAAGGACTAGTAATCCCGGGGAGCTGTTTTTT | CASSLRTSNPGELFF
. | TRBJ2-5 | TRBV19 | . | TGTGCCAGTAGTCTGGGACCTCAAGAGACCCAGTACTTC | CASSLGPQETQYF
. | TRBJ2-7 | TRBV7-2 | . | TGTGCCAGCAGCTTAGGAGGGACGGAGGCTTACGAGCAGTACTTC | CASSLGGTEAYEQYF